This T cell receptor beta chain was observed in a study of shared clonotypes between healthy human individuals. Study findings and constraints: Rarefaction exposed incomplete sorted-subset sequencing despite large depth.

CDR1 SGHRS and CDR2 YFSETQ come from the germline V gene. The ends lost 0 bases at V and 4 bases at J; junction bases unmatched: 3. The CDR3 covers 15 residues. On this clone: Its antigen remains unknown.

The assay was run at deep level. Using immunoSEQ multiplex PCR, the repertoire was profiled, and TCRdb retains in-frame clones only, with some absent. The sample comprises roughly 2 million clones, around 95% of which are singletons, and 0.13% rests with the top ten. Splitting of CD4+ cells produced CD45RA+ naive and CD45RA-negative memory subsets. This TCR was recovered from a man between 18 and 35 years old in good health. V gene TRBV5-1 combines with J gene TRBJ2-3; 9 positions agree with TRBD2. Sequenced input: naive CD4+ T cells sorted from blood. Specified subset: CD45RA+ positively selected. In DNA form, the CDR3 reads TGCGCCAGCAGCTTGGCGCCTAGCGGGGCAGATACGCAGTATTTT. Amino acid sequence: CASSLAPSGADTQYF.